These T cell receptor beta chains were read from a single sample in a study of Tregs in tolerant kidney transplant recipients. The repertoire was sequenced with immunoSEQ multiplex PCR; TCRdb's copy has only in-frame clones and lacks some. The table shows about 64,000 clones, with roughly 98% occurring only once. The sample here was Tregs from blood, taken before the transplant. The source is a human donor who received a combined kidney and bone marrow transplant. Both conserved end residues are part of each CDR3. A D gene is named only where the DNA matches it firmly. Clone size appears in some rows only: once, few, many, or a class for an expanded clone.

>TRBV27|NA|TRBJ2-6|NA
CASRTSGANVLTF
TGTGCCAGCAGGACTTCTGGGGCCAACGTCCTGACTTTC
>TRBV5-5|NA|TRBJ2-2|TRBD2
CASSLGGLAGTGELFF
TGTGCCAGCAGCTTGGGGGGACTAGCGGGTACCGGGGAGCTGTTTTTT
>TRBV7-8|NA|TRBJ1-3|NA
CASSWRRSSGNTIYF
TGTGCCAGCAGCTGGAGACGGAGCTCTGGAAACACCATATATTTT
>TRBV19|NA|TRBJ2-1|NA
CASSKLYSFHEQFF
TGTGCCAGTAGTAAATTATACAGCTTCCATGAGCAGTTCTTC
>TRBV13|NA|TRBJ2-7|TRBD2
CASSPGSGSINEQYF
TGTGCCAGCAGCCCCGGGAGCGGGAGTATTAACGAGCAGTACTTC
>TRBV4-1|NA|TRBJ2-7|TRBD1
CASSRAQGQGYEQYF
TGCGCCAGCAGTCGGGCCCAGGGACAGGGGTACGAGCAGTACTTC
>TRBV5-1|NA|TRBJ2-6|NA
CASSLSGGANVLTF
TGCGCCAGCAGCTTGTCGGGTGGGGCCAACGTCCTGACTTTC
>TRBV18|NA|TRBJ1-1|TRBD1
CASSLFKGAEAFF
TGTGCCAGCTCACTTTTTAAGGGGGCGGAAGCTTTCTTT
>TRBV6-1|NA|TRBJ2-5|NA
CASSELVNYETQYF
TGTGCCAGCAGTGAACTAGTGAATTACGAGACCCAGTACTTC
>TRBV5-1|NA|TRBJ1-1|TRBD1
CASSLNGQGGTEAFF
TGCGCCAGCAGCTTGAACGGACAGGGTGGAACTGAAGCTTTCTTT
>TRBV5-1|NA|TRBJ1-2|TRBD1
CASSWTGDLGYGYTF
TGCGCCAGCAGCTGGACAGGGGACCTAGGCTATGGCTACACCTTC
>TRBV11-3|NA|TRBJ2-2|NA
CASSLWSLAGGEGTGELFF
TGTGCCAGCAGCTTATGGAGCCTAGCAGGAGGCGAAGGCACCGGGGAGCTGTTTTTT
>TRBV2|NA|TRBJ2-3|TRBD2
CASSGGSGGVADTQYF
TGTGCCAGCAGTGGGGGGAGCGGGGGGGTGGCAGATACGCAGTATTTT
>TRBV5-6|NA|TRBJ2-7|NA
CASSSPYEQYF
TGTGCCAGCAGCTCTCCCTACGAGCAGTACTTC
>TRBV7-2|NA|TRBJ2-2|NA
CASSLDRASGELFF
TGTGCCAGCAGCTTAGACAGGGCATCAGGGGAGCTGTTTTTT
>TRBV11-2|NA|TRBJ1-2|TRBD1
CASSFSGRTGYGYTF
TGTGCCAGCAGCTTTAGTGGTCGGACAGGCTATGGCTACACCTTC
>TRBV10-3|NA|TRBJ1-3|NA
CAIRGARQGFFGNTIYF
TGTGCCATCAGGGGCGCCCGGCAGGGTTTTTTTGGAAACACCATATATTTT
>TRBV19|few|TRBJ2-5|TRBD2
CASNERGGSVWTQYF
TGTGCCAGTAATGAGCGGGGGGGCTCAGTGTGGACCCAGTACTTC
>TRBV4-3|NA|TRBJ2-6|NA
CASSQDRRNVLTF
TGCGCCAGCAGCCAAGATCGGAGAAACGTCCTGACTTTC
>TRBV7-3|NA|TRBJ1-2|TRBD1
CASSLRDRVNYGYTF
TGTGCCAGCAGCCTAAGGGACAGGGTGAACTATGGCTACACCTTC
>TRBV18|NA|TRBJ2-5|TRBD2
CASSRSRGAQETQYF
TGTGCCAGCTCACGATCGCGGGGGGCCCAAGAGACCCAGTACTTC
>TRBV28|NA|TRBJ1-5|TRBD1
CASSFRQGRQPQHF
TGTGCCAGCAGTTTCCGACAGGGAAGGCAGCCCCAGCATTTT
>TRBV19|NA|TRBJ2-7|NA
CASSKGVSYEQYF
TGTGCCAGTAGTAAAGGAGTCTCCTACGAGCAGTACTTC
>TRBV11-3|NA|TRBJ2-1|TRBD2
CASSFGLAGSNEQFF
TGTGCCAGCAGCTTCGGACTAGCGGGCTCAAATGAGCAGTTCTTC
>TRBV19|NA|TRBJ2-6|NA
CASSIQGGGANVLTF
TGTGCCAGTAGTATACAGGGTGGCGGGGCCAACGTCCTGACTTTC
>TRBV7-8|NA|TRBJ2-5|TRBD1
CASSLFFRGLWETQYF
TGTGCCAGCAGCTTATTCTTCAGGGGGCTATGGGAGACCCAGTACTTC
>TRBV19|NA|TRBJ2-3|TRBD2
CASSIDQRGGDTQYF
TGTGCCAGTAGTATAGATCAGCGGGGGGGCGATACGCAGTATTTT
>TRBV2|once|TRBJ1-2|TRBD1
CASSERTGTYGYTF
TGTGCCAGCAGTGAACGGACAGGGACCTATGGCTACACCTTC
>TRBV5-4|NA|TRBJ2-7|TRBD2
CASSVLSGGAREQYF
TGTGCCAGCAGCGTTCTTAGCGGGGGGGCTAGGGAGCAGTACTTC
>TRBV4-3|NA|TRBJ2-1|TRBD2
CASSQASGFSYNEQFF
TGCGCCAGCAGCCAAGCTAGCGGATTCTCCTACAATGAGCAGTTCTTC
>TRBV5-4|NA|TRBJ2-7|TRBD1
CASSFRDRGTNEQYF
TGTGCCAGTAGCTTCCGAGACAGGGGTACCAACGAGCAGTACTTC
>TRBV7-9|NA|TRBJ1-5|NA
CASSLDYGGGSQPQHF
TGTGCCAGCAGCTTAGACTACGGCGGTGGGAGTCAGCCCCAGCATTTT
>TRBV20-1|NA|TRBJ2-1|NA
CSARLVSLFF
TGCAGTGCTAGACTAGTTAGTCTGTTCTTC
>TRBV5-1|NA|TRBJ2-7|NA
CASSLTPDKVPYEQYF
TGCGCCAGCAGCTTGACGCCAGACAAAGTTCCCTACGAGCAGTACTTC
>TRBV2|NA|TRBJ1-2|NA
CASSVEQNYGYTF
TGTGCCAGCAGTGTGGAACAGAACTATGGCTACACCTTC
>TRBV19|NA|TRBJ2-6|TRBD1
CASRLQGAFGANVLTF
TGTGCCAGTAGGTTACAGGGGGCGTTTGGGGCCAACGTCCTGACTTTC
>TRBV29-1|once|TRBJ1-1|NA
CSGTAGRNTEAFF
TGCAGCGGCACGGCGGGGAGGAACACTGAAGCTTTCTTT
>TRBV6-6|NA|TRBJ2-7|TRBD2
CASTLAGTYEQYF
TGTGCCAGCACACTAGCGGGCACCTACGAGCAGTACTTC
>TRBV6-5|NA|TRBJ1-1|TRBD1
CASRGGTGGEAFF
TGTGCCAGCAGGGGGGGGACAGGGGGTGAAGCTTTCTTT
>TRBV28|NA|TRBJ1-1|NA
CASRIQGRCFF
TGTGCCAGCAGGATACAGGGCAGATGTTTCTTT
>TRBV2|once|TRBJ2-3|NA
CASSAGYPDTQYF
TGTGCCAGCAGTGCAGGCTACCCAGATACGCAGTATTTT
>TRBV9|NA|TRBJ1-4|NA
CASSQGEKLFF
TGTGCCAGCAGCCAGGGGGAAAAACTGTTTTTT
>TRBV19|NA|TRBJ2-3|NA
CASMGATDTQYF
TGTGCCAGTATGGGGGCCACAGATACGCAGTATTTT
>TRBV11-3|NA|TRBJ2-7|TRBD2
CASSLGLAGKYEQYF
TGTGCCAGCAGCTTAGGGCTAGCGGGGAAATACGAGCAGTACTTC
>TRBV5-1|NA|TRBJ2-2|TRBD1
CASSLDRAGTGELFF
TGCGCCAGCAGCCTGGACAGGGCGGGCACCGGGGAGCTGTTTTTT